The source of this T cell receptor beta chain is a study of Ad26.COV2.S vaccination and SARS-CoV-2 variants (dated by TCRdb to 2020 to 2022). For context, the study as a whole: Donors in the vaccine arm were drawn from COV1001, a phase I-IIa trial of Ad26.COV2.S in healthy adults that was multicentre, randomized, double-blind and placebo-controlled. Trial participants were randomized into five groups of five: low-dose or high-dose Ad26.COV2.S given once or twice, or placebo on both occasions. Ad26.COV2.S was given intramuscularly at 5x10^10 or 1x10^11 viral particles, as a single shot or as two shots 56 days apart. The TCR-sequenced set comprised approximately 32 samples: around 20 Ad26.COV2.S vaccine recipients, 5 placebo recipients and 8 SARS-CoV-2 convalescent individuals. Sequencing of the TCRbeta repertoire served to evaluate the specificity and breadth of SARS-CoV-2-reactive T cell receptors following Ad26.COV2.S vaccination. Throughout the experiments and outcome assessment, investigators stayed blinded to trial group allocation. What the research found in general, with its limitations: Non-spike TCR breadth was comparable between vaccine and placebo recipients, consistent with the vaccine containing only spike. The study was not powered for comparison of responses between vaccine doses or regimens. After vaccination, spike-specific CD8+ and CD4+ T cell responses were reported to show substantial breadth. Compared with placebo recipients, Ad26.COV2.S recipients showed higher spike-specific TCR breadth (P = 0.0014). The authors noted that total T cell responses may have been underestimated by the TCR breadth and depth analyses.

The immunoSEQ Assay was used to sequence TCRbeta CDR3 regions. After extraction, genomic DNA underwent amplification by bias-controlled multiplex PCR, followed by high-throughput sequencing. The study's own analysis went as follows. To quantify the absolute abundance of every unique TCRbeta CDR3 region, sequences were collapsed and filtered. Usable DNA was measured by amplifying reference genes present in all nucleated cells, and TCRbeta template counts were normalized to that usable DNA to estimate T cell fraction. Repertoire TCRs were annotated as SARS-CoV-2-specific by exact matching of V gene, CDR3 amino acid sequence and J gene to a known reactive TCR set. The reference SARS-CoV-2 TCR set came from MIRA and was filtered for enrichment in COVID-19-positive ImmuneCODE repertoires, removing public or cross-reactive TCRs. Drawing on the MIRA antigens, annotated TCRs were analysed further at the level of specific ORF or position within ORF. Breadth was defined as the number of annotated unique rearrangements divided by the total number of unique productive rearrangements, and depth was defined as the summed frequency of the annotated unique rearrangements. TCR breadth was compared between groups using two-sided Wilcoxon rank-sum tests. This is the immuneACCESS table as TCRdb keeps it, with only in-frame sequences that have V and J called. A part of the clones is gone; compared with another copy, unresolved V genes explain less than half, and the rest is unexplained. V, J and clone size are taken as reported in that table, and D and trimming were inferred from the DNA itself. The sample records about 350,000 clones, about 85% of which are singletons. About 3.3% of the sample rests with the top ten.

As for this clone: Its specific antigen is unknown. No base quality values were provided; no much bigger clone lies one nucleotide off.

The sample's treatment or condition label, in plain terms: roughly 20 received Ad26.COV2.S at low or high dose, single or two shots; 5 received placebo; per-sample allocation not given. For vaccine and placebo recipients, the sequenced repertoires came from samples collected on day 63 after the first injection. Between 29 July and 7 August 2020, Cohort 1b enrolled about 27 adults aged 18-55 years at one site in Boston, USA. Ad26.COV2.S was a replication-incompetent adenovirus type 26 vector expressing a prefusion-stabilized SARS-CoV-2 spike protein from the original Wuhan strain. Taken from cysteine to phenylalanine, the CDR3 has 16 residues. Only the CDR3 part of the read is kept: 48 bases, read in frame from the first base. The germline V gene (reference sequence) supplies CDR1 LNHDA and CDR2 SQIVND. V is cut back by 6 bases and J by 5 bases, with 11 bases in the junction unmatched.

This receptor was identified in a person aged 18-65 years who received the Ad26.COV2.S COVID-19 vaccine or a placebo. Sequenced material: peripheral blood, taken in a trial of Ad26.COV2.S vaccine versus placebo. The rearranged chain carries TRBV19 and TRBJ2-2; 8 bases in between match TRBD1. The CDR3 in this case is CASRNSGGLPTGELFF. DNA sequence: TGTGCCAGTAGGAACTCAGGGGGCCTACCGACCGGGGAGCTGTTTTTT.